One sample yielded the 10 T cell receptor beta chains listed below, sequenced in a study of T cells after yellow fever vaccination. TCRdb redid the calling of the 5' RACE reads with MiXCR, one entry per CDR3 protein. The repertoire holds approximately 580,000 distinct CDR3 sequences, with about 17% as singletons. The input for sequencing was PBMCs, taken around 5 days after the first yellow fever vaccination. The receptors stem from a young man who received the YFV17D yellow fever vaccine.

The DNA for the CDR3 is TGCAGTGCTAGGATCTTCCCAGCGGGGGTGGCAGATACGCAGTATTTT. Residues: CSARIFPAGVADTQYF. The V gene is TRBV20-1, the J gene TRBJ2-3; TRBD2 agrees at 8 bases. Trimming took 3 bases from V and 4 from J; bases not matched to a gene: 12. The CDR3 contains 16 residues. Germline V gives CDR1 DFQATT, CDR2 SNEGSKA (reference sequence).

This clonotype was found a few times. The genes are TRBV3-1 and TRBJ2-7; D gene uncertain. V shed 6 bases and J shed 3 bases, with 15 bases lying between them. CDR3 length: 14 amino acids. The germline gives CDR1 LGHDT, CDR2 YNNKEL (reference sequence). CDR3 in DNA: TGTGCCAGCAGTGACGGCGGATCTCTCTACGAGCAGTACTTC. As protein: CASSDGGSLYEQYF.

This clonotype was counted only a few times. The chain recombines TRBV20-1 with TRBJ1-2; 9 positions match TRBD1. The CDR3 sequence is 14 residues long. The junction had 5 bases not matched to a gene; V was cut back by 4 bases and J by 2 bases. The V gene's germline CDR1 is DFQATT and CDR2 SNEGSKA (reference sequence). The CDR3 DNA is TGCAGTGCTAAACAGGGGGCTCGGAACTATGGCTACACCTTC. Its protein product is CSAKQGARNYGYTF.

This clonotype occurred a few times. The V gene is TRBV6-2 or TRBV6-3, the J gene TRBJ2-5; D not resolved. Germline V gene data show CDR1 as MNHEY and CDR2 as SVGEGT. Trimming took off 5 bases at V and 2 bases at J, with 12 bases between the two ends. There are 14 residues in the CDR3. In DNA form, the CDR3 reads TGTGCCAGCAGTCCCGAGAGCGTTCAAGAGACCCAGTACTTC. Translating it yields CASSPESVQETQYF.

This clonotype was counted only a few times. The chain links TRBV6-2 or TRBV6-3 to TRBJ2-1, with TRBD1 matching over 9 bases. This CDR3 is 15 amino acids long. Germline V gene lookup returns CDR1 MNHEY and CDR2 SVGEGT. With 6 bases clipped from V and 6 bases from J, the junction kept 9 bases outside the gene matches. CDR3 amino acids: CASSPRDRAVNEQFF. The DNA of the CDR3 is TGTGCCAGCAGCCCCCGGGACAGGGCAGTCAATGAGCAGTTCTTC.

The chain has TRBV4-1 and TRBJ1-6; unclear D gene. The CDR3 has 15 residues. Germline lookup yields CDR1 MGHRA and CDR2 YSYEKL. V was shortened by 3 bases and J by 4 bases, with 10 bases between the two germline ends. In DNA, the CDR3 is TGCGCCAGCAGCCAGGGGTTCGGATATAATTCACCCCTCCACTTT. This codes for CASSQGFGYNSPLHF.

This clonotype was counted between two and nine times. The rearrangement joins TRBV12-3 or TRBV12-4 to TRBJ1-5; D unresolved. CDR3 size: 15 residues. Trimming took off 0 bases at V and 3 bases at J, with 9 bases between the two ends. The chain's CDR3 is CASSLAGSINQPQHF. CDR3 sequence (DNA): TGTGCCAGCAGTTTAGCGGGATCCATCAATCAGCCCCAGCATTTT.

This clonotype was seen only a few times. V and J are TRBV9 and TRBJ2-4, with D maybe TRBD1 (6 bases). The CDR3 is made up of 18 amino acids. Germline V gene sequence: CDR1 SGDLS, CDR2 YYNGEE. The V gene lost 0 bases and the J gene lost 1 base, with 17 bases spanning the gap. This chain's CDR3 is CASSVGGGAGAAKNIQYF. The CDR3, as DNA: TGTGCCAGCAGCGTAGGGGGTGGGGCAGGGGCTGCCAAAAACATTCAGTACTTC.

This clonotype was seen a few times. V usage is TRBV12-3 or TRBV12-4 and J usage is TRBJ2-5; 7 bases are shared with TRBD2. V trimming: 7 bases; J trimming: 2 bases; junction bases outside the gene matches: 4. The CDR3 totals 13 residues. This chain's CDR3 is CASTLAGQETQYF. The CDR3 region has the DNA TGTGCCAGCACGTTAGCGGGTCAAGAGACCCAGTACTTC.

This clonotype appeared a few times. The rearrangement uses TRBV7-3 and TRBJ2-2; the D gene is possibly TRBD2 (6 bases). V was shortened by 1 base and J by 1 base, with 13 bases between the two germline ends. Looked up from germline, CDR1 is SGHTA and CDR2 is FQGTGA. This CDR3 has 17 amino acids. The chain's CDR3 is CASSLIGRRGNTGELFF. CDR3 in DNA: TGTGCCAGCAGCTTAATTGGTCGGCGGGGGAACACCGGGGAGCTGTTTTTT.